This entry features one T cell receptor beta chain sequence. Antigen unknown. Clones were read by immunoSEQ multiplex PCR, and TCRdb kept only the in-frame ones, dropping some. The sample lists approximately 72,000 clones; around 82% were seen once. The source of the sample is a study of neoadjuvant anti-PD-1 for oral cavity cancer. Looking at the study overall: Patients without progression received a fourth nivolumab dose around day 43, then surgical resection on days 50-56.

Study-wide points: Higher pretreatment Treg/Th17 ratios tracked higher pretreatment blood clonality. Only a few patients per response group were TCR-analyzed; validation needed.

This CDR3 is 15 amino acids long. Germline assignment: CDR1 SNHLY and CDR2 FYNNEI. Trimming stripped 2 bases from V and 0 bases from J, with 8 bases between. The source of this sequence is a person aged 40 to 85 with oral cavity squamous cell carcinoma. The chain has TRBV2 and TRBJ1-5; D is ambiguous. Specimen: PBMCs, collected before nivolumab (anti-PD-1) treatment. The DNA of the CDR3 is TGTGCCAGCAGTGAACAGTCGTTTAGCAATCAGCCCCAGCATTTT. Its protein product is CASSEQSFSNQPQHF.